The rows below give T cell receptor beta chains drawn from one sample of a study of early T cells in non-severe SARS-CoV-2 infection. TCRdb reanalysed the 5' RACE reads using MiXCR and keeps one entry per CDR3 protein. The repertoire has tens of thousands of distinct CDR3 sequences, 5.6% of them found once; the top ten carry 4.5% to 5.5%. The sequenced sample was whole blood. The receptors here all came from an adult who was a healthcare worker with PCR-confirmed SARS-CoV-2 infection or an uninfected control (not recorded which). Each CDR3 is given with its conserved first and last residue. Each record gives: clone size, V gene, J gene, D gene, CDR3 DNA, CDR3 protein. A D gene is named only where the DNA matches it firmly. Where a row states a size, it is once, few, many or the class of an expanded clone; other rows omit it.

many	TRBV4-1	TRBJ1-6	.	TGCGCCAGCAGCTCTCTTCCGGAGGGGAATAATTCACCCCTCCACTTT	CASSSLPEGNNSPLHF
many	TRBV20-1	TRBJ2-1	TRBD1	TGCAGTGCTTCTTCGACAGGGATAGGAGAGCAGTTCTTC	CSASSTGIGEQFF
.	TRBV19	TRBJ2-2	.	TGTGCCAGTATGGGGGGCCAACGAACCGGGGAGCTGTTTTTT	CASMGGQRTGELFF
many	TRBV5-1	TRBJ2-3	.	TGCGCCAGCAGCTTGGAGGCTTCCCCTCGAATCTTGGCAGATACGCAGTATTTT	CASSLEASPRILADTQYF
.	TRBV7-8	TRBJ2-7	TRBD1	TGTGCCAGCAGCCGCCTGGACAGGGGGTGGTACGAGCAGTACTTC	CASSRLDRGWYEQYF
.	TRBV4-2	TRBJ2-5	TRBD2	TGTGCCAGCAGCCAAGACCCTAGCGGGGGGGCCCGGGAGACCCAGTACTTC	CASSQDPSGGARETQYF
many	TRBV5-1	TRBJ1-6	.	TGCGCCAGCAGCTTGTTTGGCAGGGGATTAAATTCACCCCTCCACTTT	CASSLFGRGLNSPLHF
few	TRBV20-1	TRBJ2-5	TRBD2	TGCAGTGCTAGAGATGGGCTAGCGGGAGACGGCGAGACCCAGTACTTC	CSARDGLAGDGETQYF
many	TRBV4-3	TRBJ1-5	.	TGCGCCAGCAGCCAAGGACTACGGGGGGCTTACAATCAGCCCCAGCATTTT	CASSQGLRGAYNQPQHF
.	TRBV7-2	TRBJ2-7	TRBD2	TGTGCCAGCAGCTTAGGTGCTAGCGGCTCCTACGAGCAGTACTTC	CASSLGASGSYEQYF